This T cell receptor beta chain was captured by sequencing in a study of T cells in Graves' hyperthyroidism and ophthalmopathy. Study results and limitations: Patients with ophthalmopathy were separated from those with stable hyperthyroidism by a 13 V-J model. Most expanded thyroid clonotypes above 0.001 recurred in blood.

No ophthalmopathy progression within 18 months constituted stable Graves' hyperthyroidism. Diagnosis of hyperthyroidism was new in patients aged 18 to 65, and its duration was under 2 months. Researchers took RNA transcripts and amplified the TCR beta CDR3 regions from them. In the first-round RT-PCR of the TCR CDR3, the HTBI primer set was used. TCRdb re-derived calls from the multiplex PCR reads in MiXCR, one entry per CDR3 protein. The table includes over 700,000 distinct CDR3 sequences, around a third detected once. For this clonotype: Its antigen is not identified. Germline is not matched at one junction end, which may reflect a read error.

This CDR3 contains 14 residues. CDR1 LNHDA and CDR2 SQIVND come from the germline V gene (reference sequence). Sequenced: blood. V and J are TRBV19 and TRBJ1-1, with D perhaps TRBD1 (5 bases). The origin of this receptor is a middle-aged woman with Graves' hyperthyroidism. The CDR3 region has the DNA TGTGCCAGTAGTATTCTCCGGGGGAACATTGAAGCTTTCTTT. It codes for CASSILRGNIEAFF.